A selection of T cell receptor beta chains follows, all from one sample in a study of blood T cell repertoires in COVID-19. Sequencing used immunoSEQ multiplex PCR; TCRdb keeps in-frame clones, though not all of them. The repertoire holds about 320,000 clones, with around 92% as singletons. Sequencing used peripheral blood. The receptors shown here come from a man aged 18 to 30 who had recovered from COVID-19. The conserved cysteine and the conserved F or W are not part of the CDR3 here. Only some rows state a clone size, as once, few, many or a class for expanded clones.

J gene | V gene | clone size | CDR3 protein
TRBJ2-1 | TRBV18 | - | ASSSSWRGGNNEQF
TRBJ1-5 | TRBV6-2/TRBV6-3 | - | ASSYARVHQPQH
TRBJ2-1 | TRBV19 | few | ASSIGDRGYNEQF
TRBJ2-7 | TRBV29-1 | - | SVFGGASRYEQY
TRBJ1-5 | TRBV6-2/TRBV6-3 | once | ASSTGQGANQPQH
TRBJ2-7 | TRBV4-3 | - | ASSPSAARGTYEQY
TRBJ1-2 | TRBV3-1/TRBV3-2 | few | ASRPGTFNYT
TRBJ2-5 | TRBV29-1 | - | SVDGDQETQY
TRBJ1-2 | TRBV16 | - | ASSQSWGVGYGYT
TRBJ1-5 | TRBV18 | - | ASSPPNVAEPQH
TRBJ2-3 | TRBV29-1 | - | SVEGGRAADTQY
TRBJ1-1 | TRBV5-1 | - | ASSLYTGGQAV